The next 8 T cell receptor beta chains were all read from a single sample in a study of CD8 T cells in Susac syndrome. The authors reverse transcribed roughly 0.5 to 1 ug RNA with random hexamers. MiXCR was run by TCRdb on the immunoSEQ multiplex PCR reads, yielding one entry per CDR3 protein. In the table there are approximately 150,000 distinct CDR3 sequences, around 95% of which are singletons. What was sequenced was CD4+ T cells from PBMCs. The receptors derive from a human donor with Susac syndrome.

The chain is built from TRBV7-3 and TRBJ1-1; TRBD1 matches 7 bases. Per germline, CDR1 SGHTA and CDR2 FQGTGA. The CDR3 has 14 amino acids. V gave up 2 bases and J gave up 4 bases; unmatched junction bases: 4. The DNA for the CDR3 is TGTGCCAGCAGCTTAGAGGGGGCTAGCACTGAAGCTTTCTTT. Its translation is CASSLEGASTEAFF.

V and J are TRBV29-1 and TRBJ1-2; D uncertain. Germline CDR1 is SQVTM and CDR2 is ANQGSEA. The CDR3 sequence is 10 residues long. Trimming left V 3 bases short and J 4 bases short, with 3 bases between. The CDR3 DNA reads TGCAGCGTTGATCCCTATGGCTACACCTTC. This gives the protein CSVDPYGYTF.

This rearrangement joins TRBV28 to TRBJ1-2; D unresolved. From germline, CDR1 is MDHEN and CDR2 SYDVKM. The CDR3 covers 12 residues. V was cut by 8 bases and J by 1 base, with 8 bases left in between. Here the CDR3 reads CASYEVNYGYTF. CDR3 sequence (DNA): TGTGCCAGCTATGAGGTTAACTATGGCTACACCTTC.

This chain uses TRBV7-9 with TRBJ2-5, with D unresolved. V lost 5 bases, J lost 2 bases, and 15 bases lay in between. CDR1 and CDR2 from the germline V gene are SEHNR and FQNEAQ (reference sequence). The CDR3 is made up of 15 amino acids. The CDR3 sequence: CASSPRSQNQETQYF. CDR3 DNA: TGTGCCAGCAGCCCCCGGAGCCAGAATCAAGAGACCCAGTACTTC.

This clonotype appeared a single time. The chain joins TRBV5-1 to TRBJ2-2; D gene uncertain. The CDR3 is made up of 15 amino acids. Germline V lookup: CDR1 SGHRS, CDR2 YFSETQ. The ends were cut back, 4 bases at V and 0 bases at J, with 10 bases in the middle. The CDR3 reads CASSPGHPNTGELFF. The CDR3 DNA reads TGCGCCAGCAGCCCCGGGCACCCGAACACCGGGGAGCTGTTTTTT. Filled out from reference TRBV5-1 and TRBJ2-2, the complete variable domain reads KAGVTQTPRYLIKTRGQQVTLSCSPISGHRSVSWYQQTPGQGLQFLFEYFSETQRNKGNFPGRFSGRQFSNSRSEMNVSTLELGDSALYLCASSPGHPNTGELFFGEGSRLTVL.

The chain combines TRBV5-1 with TRBJ1-1; D ambiguous. CDR1 and CDR2 (germline): SGHRS, YFSETQ. The CDR3 totals 13 residues. The V gene lost 4 bases and the J gene lost 7 bases, with 14 bases spanning the gap. The CDR3 loop reads CASSHPNGNEAFF. For the CDR3, the DNA is TGCGCCAGCAGCCATCCGAACGGGAATGAAGCTTTCTTT. Full variable domain (rest looked up from reference TRBV5-1 and TRBJ1-1): KAGVTQTPRYLIKTRGQQVTLSCSPISGHRSVSWYQQTPGQGLQFLFEYFSETQRNKGNFPGRFSGRQFSNSRSEMNVSTLELGDSALYLCASSHPNGNEAFFGQGTRLTVV.

The V call is TRBV27, the J call TRBJ1-2; 8 bases align to TRBD1. J lost 8 bases, V lost 6 bases, and 5 bases had no gene match. CDR1 and CDR2 (germline): MNHEY, SMNVEV (reference sequence). The CDR3 consists of 12 residues. The CDR3 loop reads CASSPSGGGYTF. The CDR3 DNA reads TGTGCCAGCAGCCCCTCAGGGGGCGGCTACACCTTC.

The rearrangement uses TRBV9 and TRBJ2-3; a possible D gene is TRBD2 (6 bases). Germline V lookup: CDR1 SGDLS, CDR2 YYNGEE. The germline V and J ends were trimmed by 2 bases and 4 bases, with 11 bases remaining between them. This CDR3 has 14 amino acids. This CDR3 is CASSVTSRADTQYF. The CDR3 DNA reads TGTGCCAGCAGCGTTACTAGCCGGGCAGATACGCAGTATTTT.